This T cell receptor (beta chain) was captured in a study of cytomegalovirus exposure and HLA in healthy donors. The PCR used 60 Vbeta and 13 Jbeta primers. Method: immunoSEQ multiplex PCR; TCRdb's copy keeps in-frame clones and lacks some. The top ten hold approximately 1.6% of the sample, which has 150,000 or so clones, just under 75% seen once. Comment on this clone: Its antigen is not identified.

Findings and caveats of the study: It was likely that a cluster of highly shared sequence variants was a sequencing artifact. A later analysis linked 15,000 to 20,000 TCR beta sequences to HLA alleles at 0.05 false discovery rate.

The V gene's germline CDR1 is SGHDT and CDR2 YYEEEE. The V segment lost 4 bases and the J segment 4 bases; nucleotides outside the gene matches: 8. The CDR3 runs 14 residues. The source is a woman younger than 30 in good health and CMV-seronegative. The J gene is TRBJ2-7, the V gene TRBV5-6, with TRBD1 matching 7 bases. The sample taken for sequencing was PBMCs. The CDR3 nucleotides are TGTGCCAGCAGCCTACTACAGGGGATGTACGAGCAGTACTTC. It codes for CASSLLQGMYEQYF.